This is a list of T cell receptor beta chains from one sample in a study of blood T cells in healthy people across ages. TCRdb re-called the 5' RACE reads with MiXCR, one entry per CDR3 protein. The sample consists of about 1.5 million distinct CDR3 sequences, 35% to 45% of them appearing once. What was sequenced was blood. The receptors shown here come from a woman younger than 35 in good health. Both conserved end residues are part of each CDR3. A D gene is named only where the DNA matches it firmly. Expanded clones get a size class; other rows say once, few or many, or leave the size out.

J: TRBJ2-5
V: TRBV10-2
D: TRBD1
size: .
CDR3: CASSDSGRGKTQYF
DNA: TGCGCCAGCAGTGACTCCGGCAGGGGGAAGACCCAGTACTTC

J: TRBJ2-7
V: TRBV4-2
D: TRBD2
size: .
CDR3: CASSPVTSGGNYEQYF
DNA: TGTGCCAGCAGCCCCGTCACTAGCGGGGGAAACTACGAGCAGTACTTC

J: TRBJ2-3
V: TRBV24-1
D: .
size: .
CDR3: CATSFGPDTQYF
DNA: TGTGCCACCAGTTTTGGACCAGATACGCAGTATTTT

J: TRBJ1-1
V: TRBV12-3/TRBV12-4
D: .
size: many
CDR3: CASNAMEGWTEAFF
DNA: TGTGCCAGCAACGCCATGGAGGGGTGGACTGAAGCTTTCTTT

J: TRBJ2-7
V: TRBV4-3
D: TRBD2
size: .
CDR3: CASSHATGLGVYEQYF
DNA: TGCGCCAGCAGCCACGCCACGGGACTAGGAGTCTACGAGCAGTACTTC

J: TRBJ2-1
V: TRBV5-1
D: .
size: once
CDR3: CASSLAGSGSSYNEQFF
DNA: TGCGCCAGCAGCTTGGCCGGTAGCGGAAGCTCCTACAATGAGCAGTTCTTC

J: TRBJ1-2
V: TRBV4-1
D: .
size: many
CDR3: CASSQVSGNDYGYTF
DNA: TGCGCCAGCAGCCAAGTTTCAGGGAATGACTATGGCTACACCTTC

J: TRBJ2-2
V: TRBV20-1
D: .
size: .
CDR3: CSALTLGELFF
DNA: TGCAGTGCACTAACCCTCGGGGAGCTGTTTTTT

J: TRBJ2-3
V: TRBV6-2/TRBV6-3
D: .
size: few
CDR3: CASSEETAGADTQYF
DNA: TGTGCCAGCAGTGAGGAGACAGCCGGGGCAGATACGCAGTATTTT

J: TRBJ2-6
V: TRBV12-3/TRBV12-4
D: .
size: many
CDR3: CASTPGSGANVLTF
DNA: TGTGCCAGCACGCCAGGTTCTGGGGCCAACGTCCTGACTTTC

J: TRBJ1-1
V: TRBV7-2
D: .
size: few
CDR3: CASSLVDSGVTEAFF
DNA: TGTGCCAGCAGCTTAGTAGACAGTGGGGTCACTGAAGCTTTCTTT

J: TRBJ1-1
V: TRBV18
D: TRBD1
size: few
CDR3: CASSPGGQRNTEAFF
DNA: TGTGCCAGCTCACCAGGGGGACAGCGGAACACTGAAGCTTTCTTT

J: TRBJ1-5
V: TRBV12-5
D: TRBD1
size: .
CDR3: CASGLVWRQGYSNQPRHF
DNA: TGTGCTAGTGGTTTGGTATGGAGACAGGGATATAGCAATCAGCCCCGGCATTTT

J: TRBJ2-3
V: TRBV7-2
D: .
size: .
CDR3: CASSDRTASTDTQYF
DNA: TGTGCCAGCAGCGACCGGACAGCTAGCACAGATACGCAGTATTTT

J: TRBJ2-5
V: TRBV10-3
D: .
size: few
CDR3: CAISEWGTQTPYNEQYF
DNA: TGTGCCATCAGTGAGTGGGGGACCCAGACCCCATACAATGAGCAGTACTTC

J: TRBJ1-5
V: TRBV20-1
D: TRBD1
size: .
CDR3: CSAMTGYSNQPQHF
DNA: TGCAGTGCAATGACAGGGTACAGCAATCAGCCCCAGCATTTT

J: TRBJ1-1
V: TRBV27
D: .
size: .
CDR3: CASRNYGGGREDFF
DNA: TGTGCCAGCAGAAATTACGGTGGGGGGCGTGAGGATTTCTTT

J: TRBJ1-2
V: TRBV5-1
D: .
size: many
CDR3: CASSSGENYGYTF
DNA: TGCGCCAGCAGCTCAGGGGAAAACTATGGCTACACCTTC

J: TRBJ2-3
V: TRBV12-3/TRBV12-4
D: TRBD1
size: .
CDR3: CASSMGTGRTDTQYF
DNA: TGTGCCAGCAGCATGGGGACAGGGCGCACAGATACGCAGTATTTT

J: TRBJ2-3
V: TRBV7-9
D: .
size: few
CDR3: CASSQGTTKDTQYF
DNA: TGTGCCAGCAGCCAGGGGACTACCAAAGATACGCAGTATTTT

J: TRBJ2-3
V: TRBV7-2
D: .
size: many
CDR3: CASSPGGDTQYF
DNA: TGTGCCAGCAGCCCCGGGGGCGATACGCAGTATTTT

J: TRBJ2-5
V: TRBV5-4
D: .
size: .
CDR3: CAGSLGAGYNEQYF
DNA: TGTGCCGGCAGCTTGGGGGCAGGGTACAATGAGCAGTACTTC

J: TRBJ2-1
V: TRBV27
D: .
size: few
CDR3: CASSFGAAYNEQFF
DNA: TGTGCCAGCAGTTTCGGGGCGGCTTACAATGAGCAGTTCTTC

J: TRBJ1-6
V: TRBV10-3
D: .
size: .
CDR3: CAISKGTDPTLHF
DNA: TGTGCCATCAGTAAAGGGACTGACCCAACCCTCCACTTT

J: TRBJ2-5
V: TRBV6-2/TRBV6-3
D: .
size: few
CDR3: CASSYSMVTQYF
DNA: TGTGCCAGCAGTTACTCGATGGTGACCCAGTACTTC

J: TRBJ2-3
V: TRBV29-1
D: TRBD2
size: few
CDR3: CSVEAGGDTQYF
DNA: TGCAGCGTTGAGGCGGGGGGAGATACGCAGTATTTT

J: TRBJ1-2
V: TRBV12-3/TRBV12-4
D: .
size: many
CDR3: CASRDSTNYGYTF
DNA: TGTGCCAGCAGGGACAGCACTAACTATGGCTACACCTTC

J: TRBJ1-1
V: TRBV28
D: .
size: .
CDR3: CASSLFRKTGAFF
DNA: TGTGCCAGCAGTTTATTCCGCAAGACGGGAGCTTTCTTT

J: TRBJ1-1
V: TRBV18
D: .
size: few
CDR3: CASSPRQLGTEAFF
DNA: TGTGCCAGCTCACCACGGCAGCTTGGCACTGAAGCTTTCTTT

J: TRBJ1-2
V: TRBV9
D: TRBD1
size: .
CDR3: CASSVTGGGGGYTF
DNA: TGTGCCAGCAGCGTAACAGGGGGAGGGGGTGGCTACACCTTC

J: TRBJ1-2
V: TRBV28
D: .
size: .
CDR3: CASRGGSLIGYTF
DNA: TGTGCCAGCAGGGGGGGATCCCTTATTGGCTACACCTTC

J: TRBJ2-3
V: TRBV27
D: TRBD1
size: .
CDR3: CASSLWDRPDTQYF
DNA: TGTGCCAGCAGTCTATGGGACAGGCCAGATACGCAGTATTTT

J: TRBJ1-2
V: TRBV6-6
D: .
size: .
CDR3: CASSWERANYGYTF
DNA: TGTGCCAGCAGTTGGGAAAGAGCTAACTATGGCTACACCTTC

J: TRBJ2-3
V: TRBV29-1
D: TRBD2
size: many
CDR3: CSVEASGRITDTQYF
DNA: TGCAGCGTTGAAGCTAGCGGGAGAATCACAGATACGCAGTATTTT

J: TRBJ1-5
V: TRBV4-1
D: .
size: .
CDR3: CASSQGPADNQPQHF
DNA: TGCGCCAGCAGCCAAGGTCCAGCAGACAATCAGCCCCAGCATTTT